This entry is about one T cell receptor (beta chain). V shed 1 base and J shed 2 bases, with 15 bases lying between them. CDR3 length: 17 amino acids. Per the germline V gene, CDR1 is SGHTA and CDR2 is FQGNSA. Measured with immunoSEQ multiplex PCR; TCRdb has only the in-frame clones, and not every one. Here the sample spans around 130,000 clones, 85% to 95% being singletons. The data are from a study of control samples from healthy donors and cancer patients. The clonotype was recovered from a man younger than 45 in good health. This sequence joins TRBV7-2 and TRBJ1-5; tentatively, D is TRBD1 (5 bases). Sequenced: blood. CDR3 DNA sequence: TGTGCCAGCAGCTTAGAACCGGGACTCCGGGGCAATCAGCCCCAGCATTTT. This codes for CASSLEPGLRGNQPQHF.